The 9 T cell receptor beta chains below come from one sample, sequenced in a study of Graves' ophthalmopathy and Graves' hyperthyroidism. Amplification of the TCR beta CDR3 regions used RNA transcripts (as template). HTBI primers were employed in first-round RT-PCR, then a second-round multiplex PCR followed. TCRdb analysed the multiplex PCR reads with MiXCR anew, one entry per CDR3 protein. Found here are approximately 640,000 distinct CDR3 sequences, just over 40% of them singletons; the top ten hold roughly 3%. The sample comprised peripheral blood. The receptor source for this set is an adult man with Graves' ophthalmopathy.

This clonotype has a single count. This chain connects TRBV29-1 to TRBJ2-5; D call uncertain. V was pared by 6 bases and J by 5 bases, with 13 bases between. Germline V gene sequence: CDR1 SQVTM, CDR2 ANQGSEA. The CDR3 is made up of 12 amino acids. The CDR3 loop reads CSVGFGRETQYF. In DNA form, the CDR3 reads TGCAGCGTCGGGTTCGGACGGGAGACCCAGTACTTC.

This clonotype was seen more than once but under ten times. The rearrangement links TRBV10-3 to TRBJ1-6, with a weak D call TRBD1 (5 bases). This CDR3 is built from 15 residues. In germline, CDR1 is ENHRY, CDR2 SYGVKD. V was cut by 10 bases and J by 8 bases, with 21 bases left in between. Written as DNA, the CDR3 is TGTGCCAGCAGACCCAACCACAGGTGGGATTCACCCCTCCACTTT. It is translated as CASRPNHRWDSPLHF.

A few counts support this clonotype. The rearrangement links TRBV6-1 to TRBJ1-4, with TRBD1 matching 7 bases. With V trimmed by 4 bases and J by 5 bases, 7 bases remained unmatched. The CDR3 extends over 15 amino acids. CDR1 and CDR2 (germline): MNHNS, SASEGT. This CDR3 reads CASSVYGTDNEKLFF. In nucleotides, the CDR3 is TGTGCCAGCAGTGTCTACGGGACAGACAATGAAAAACTGTTTTTT.

This clonotype came up many times. V gene TRBV2 combines with J gene TRBJ2-7; D is possibly TRBD1 or TRBD2 (5 bases each). Germline V gene lookup returns CDR1 SNHLY and CDR2 FYNNEI. The length of the CDR3 is 13 residues. V was pared by 5 bases and J by 3 bases, with 11 bases between. CDR3 bases: TGTGCCAGCAGTCACCGGGACCTCTACGAGCAGTACTTC. Protein sequence: CASSHRDLYEQYF. The full variable domain, rest sourced from reference TRBV2 and TRBJ2-7, is EPEVTQTPSHQVTQMGQEVILRCVPISNHLYFYWYRQILGQKVEFLVSFYNNEISEKSEIFDDQFSVERPDGSNFTLKIRSTKLEDSAMYFCASSHRDLYEQYFGPGTRLTVT.

This rearrangement joins TRBV24-1 to TRBJ1-4; the match to TRBD1 covers 10 bases. The CDR3 extends over 14 amino acids. CDR1 KGHDR and CDR2 SFDVKD come from the germline V gene. V shed 4 bases, J shed 7 bases, and the junction held 2 bases outside the gene matches. CDR3 residues: CATSDGQGGEKLFF. The CDR3 nucleotides read TGTGCCACCAGTGACGGACAGGGGGGTGAAAAACTGTTTTTT.

This clonotype was seen at least ten times. The rearrangement uses TRBV2 and TRBJ1-5; D gene unclear. In germline, CDR1 is SNHLY, CDR2 FYNNEI. There are 13 residues in the CDR3. Trimming took 2 bases from V and 4 from J, leaving 6 bases between them. The CDR3 DNA reads TGTGCCAGCAGTGAATATCTAAATCAGCCCCAGCATTTT. This encodes CASSEYLNQPQHF.

This chain uses TRBV11-1 with TRBJ2-7; D perhaps matches TRBD2 (6 bases). This CDR3 is built from 14 residues. The ends were cut back, 1 base at V and 0 bases at J, with 7 bases in the middle. Per germline, CDR1 SGHAT and CDR2 FQDESV (reference sequence). The CDR3 sequence is CASSLVADSYEQYF. CDR3 coding DNA: TGTGCCAGCAGCTTAGTAGCGGACTCCTACGAGCAGTACTTC.

The chain carries TRBV29-1 and TRBJ2-3; a weak D match, TRBD1 (6 bases). Germline values: CDR1 SQVTM, CDR2 ANQGSEA. V was trimmed by 5 bases and J by 4 bases, leaving 16 bases between them. The CDR3 totals 14 residues. The CDR3 sequence is CSVPGQLDADTQYF. The DNA of the CDR3 is TGCAGCGTTCCTGGACAGTTGGACGCAGATACGCAGTATTTT.

In its sample, this clonotype was seen many times. The chain recombines TRBV5-1 with TRBJ1-5; TRBD1 agrees at 7 bases. There are 16 residues in the CDR3. The germline V gene has CDR1 SGHRS and CDR2 YFSETQ. The ends lost 0 bases at V and 4 bases at J; junction bases unmatched: 7. DNA for the CDR3: TGCGCCAGCAGCTTGGGGACAGGAACTGCTAATCAGCCCCAGCATTTT. It codes for CASSLGTGTANQPQHF.